One sample yielded the 19 T cell receptor beta chains listed below, sequenced in a study of blood T cell repertoires in COVID-19. Assay used: immunoSEQ multiplex PCR; TCRdb lists only in-frame clones, some missing. The sample has fewer than 95,000 clones, roughly 87% seen once; the top ten hold roughly 15%. Input material: peripheral blood. These receptors all come from a male donor with acute or convalescent COVID-19.

DNA of the CDR3: TGTGCCAGCAGCCTCCGGGGTGGGCAATCCTACGAGCAGTACTTC. Its protein is CASSLRGGQSYEQYF. The V and J genes are TRBV3-1 (or the pseudogene TRBV3-2) and TRBJ2-7, with D perhaps matching TRBD2 (5 bases). This CDR3 has 15 residues. V shed 4 bases and J shed 1 base, with 14 bases lying between them. Germline CDR1 and CDR2: LGHDT and YNNKEL (reference sequence).

The chain employs TRBV7-8 and TRBJ2-3; no definite D call. The CDR3 contains 16 residues. Trimming left V 5 bases short and J 4 bases short, with 19 bases between. The germline CDR1 and CDR2 sequences are SGHVS and FQNEAQ. In nucleotides, the CDR3 is TGTGCCAGCAGCCCTGGCTTTGCAGGCCAGGCAGATACGCAGTATTTT. Amino acid sequence: CASSPGFAGQADTQYF.

This CDR3 is CASSNEGGRNEKLFF. The CDR3 DNA is TGTGCCAGCAGTAACGAGGGGGGGCGAAATGAAAAACTGTTTTTT. The chain couples TRBV6-5 to TRBJ1-4, with D possibly TRBD1 on 6 matching bases. Germline CDR1 MNHEY, CDR2 SVGAGI. V dropped 5 bases and J dropped 5 bases, with 15 bases sitting between them. This CDR3 is 15 amino acids long.

The chain carries TRBV9 and TRBJ2-5; D is possibly TRBD2 (6 bases). The CDR3 length is 15 residues. Trimming removed 0 bases from V and 5 bases from J, with 14 bases in between. CDR1 SGDLS and CDR2 YYNGEE come from the germline V gene. CDR3 sequence: CASSVGTGVWETQYF. In DNA, the CDR3 is TGTGCCAGCAGCGTAGGGACGGGGGTTTGGGAGACCCAGTACTTC.

The rearrangement links TRBV2 to TRBJ2-3; 11 bases map to TRBD2. The CDR3 is made up of 15 amino acids. The germline gives CDR1 SNHLY, CDR2 FYNNEI. Trimming took 3 bases from V and 5 from J; bases not matched to a gene: 4. In DNA, the CDR3 is TGTGCCAGCAGTGATGGGACTAGCGGATTAGATACGCAGTATTTT. Protein sequence: CASSDGTSGLDTQYF.

This clone came up once. This chain joins TRBV19 and TRBJ1-1; the match to TRBD1 covers 7 bases. Per the germline V gene, CDR1 is LNHDA and CDR2 is SQIVND (reference sequence). The V gene end was trimmed by 4 bases and the J gene end by 1 base; junction bases not matched to a gene: 0. The CDR3 totals 13 residues. The DNA of the CDR3 is TGTGCCAGTAGTAGGGACAGGAACACTGAAGCTTTCTTT. Protein: CASSRDRNTEAFF.

V and J are TRBV6-1 and TRBJ1-6, with 7 bases matching TRBD1. The CDR3 contains 15 residues. J was trimmed by 7 bases and V by 3 bases; bases with no gene match: 6. The V gene's germline CDR1 is MNHNS and CDR2 SASEGT. The CDR3 loop reads CASSETGFFNSPLHF. CDR3 DNA sequence: TGTGCCAGCAGTGAGACAGGGTTTTTCAATTCACCCCTCCACTTT.

The chain links TRBV9 to TRBJ1-2; possibly TRBD1 for D (5 bases). Germline V gene sequence: CDR1 SGDLS, CDR2 YYNGEE. The CDR3 is 13 residues long. Trimming cost V 4 bases and J 3 bases, with 10 bases left between them. The CDR3 protein is CASSPRGDYGYTF. CDR3 nucleotides: TGTGCCAGCAGCCCCCGGGGGGACTATGGCTACACCTTC. The variable domain in full, completed from reference TRBV9 and TRBJ1-2, reads DSGVTQTPKHLITATGQRVTLRCSPRSGDLSVYWYQQSLDQGLQFLIQYYNGEERAKGNILERFSAQQFPDLHSELNLSSLELGDSALYFCASSPRGDYGYTFGSGTRLTVV.

The J gene is TRBJ2-1, the V gene TRBV6-4, with TRBD1 as a possible D gene (6 bases). Germline CDR1 reads MRHNA; CDR2 reads SNTAGT. CDR3 length equals 13 residues. Trimming removed 8 bases from V and 4 bases from J, with 12 bases in between. CDR3 in DNA: TGTGCCAGCGGTGGACAGAATTACAATGAGCAGTTCTTC. Protein sequence: CASGGQNYNEQFF.

This chain links TRBV29-1 with TRBJ1-3, with no clear D. Germline loops: CDR1 SQVTM, CDR2 ANQGSEA. Trimming shortened V by 4 bases and J by 1 base, and 5 bases separated the two germline ends. The CDR3 contains 12 residues. The CDR3 is CSVGLSGNTIYF. The CDR3 DNA sequence: TGCAGCGTTGGACTGTCTGGAAACACCATATATTTT.

The rearrangement joins TRBV21-1 to TRBJ2-1; the table's TRBD2 call for D was not verified on the DNA. TRBV21-1 counts as a pseudogene. CDR3 length: 16 residues. The CDR3 bases are TGTGCCAGCAGCAAAGGGGGAGGTTCCCGTCACAATGAGCAGTTCTTC. It specifies CASSKGGGSRHNEQFF.

This clone occurred a few times. The V call is TRBV12-5, the J call TRBJ2-5; 13 nucleotides agree with TRBD2. V lost 1 base and J lost 1; bases outside the gene matches: 0. CDR1 is LGHNT, CDR2 FRNRAP, per germline. This CDR3 is 16 amino acids long. The CDR3 spells CASGLGTSGGQETQYF. CDR3 in DNA: TGTGCTAGTGGTTTGGGGACTAGCGGGGGCCAAGAGACCCAGTACTTC. The full variable domain, completed using reference TRBV12-5 and TRBJ2-5, is DARVTQTPRHKVTEMGQEVTMRCQPILGHNTVFWYRQTMMQGLELLAYFRNRAPLDDSGMPKDRFSAEMPDATLATLKIQPSEPRDSAVYFCASGLGTSGGQETQYFGPGTRLLVL.

A few counts support this clone. The chain combines TRBV28 with TRBJ1-2; TRBD1 matches 8 bases. V dropped 4 bases and J dropped 0; count of bases not matched to a gene: 7. The germline V gene has CDR1 MDHEN and CDR2 SYDVKM. This CDR3 spans 16 amino acids. The CDR3 here is CASSSGQGYPNYGYTF. The DNA for the CDR3 is TGTGCCAGCAGTTCAGGACAGGGTTATCCTAACTATGGCTACACCTTC.

The CDR3 protein is CAISEAGDNYGYTF. The DNA for the CDR3 is TGTGCCATCAGTGAAGCGGGGGACAACTATGGCTACACCTTC. The chain carries TRBV10-3 and TRBJ1-2, with D perhaps TRBD1 (5 bases). From germline, CDR1 is ENHRY and CDR2 SYGVKD. Deletions cut 3 bases from V and 2 bases from J, with 10 bases between. The CDR3 is made up of 14 amino acids.

J is TRBJ2-1 and V is TRBV20-1, with 15 bases aligning to TRBD2. The CDR3 totals 21 residues. The J segment lost 6 bases and the V segment lost 3 bases, leaving 21 bases of the junction unmatched. The germline gives CDR1 DFQATT, CDR2 SNEGSKA (reference sequence). CDR3 sequence reads: CSASGSAGLAGGQGAGNEQFF. The CDR3 bases are TGCAGTGCTAGTGGCTCTGCGGGACTAGCGGGGGGACAGGGGGCAGGCAATGAGCAGTTCTTC.

This chain uses TRBV3-1 (or the pseudogene TRBV3-2) with TRBJ1-5; 8 bases align to TRBD1. The junction had 4 bases not matched to a gene; V was cut back by 4 bases and J by 5 bases. This CDR3 spans 14 amino acids. Germline V gene lookup returns CDR1 LGHDT and CDR2 YNNKEL (reference sequence). The CDR3 region is CASSPRQGHQPQHF. Written as DNA, the CDR3 is TGTGCCAGCAGCCCCCGACAGGGGCATCAGCCCCAGCATTTT.

The rearrangement links TRBV29-1 to TRBJ1-1; D unresolved. The CDR3 has 13 amino acids. V was clipped by 7 bases and J by 6 bases, with 18 bases between them. Per germline, CDR1 SQVTM and CDR2 ANQGSEA. CDR3 DNA: TGCAGCGGCGAAGTGGGAGGCGGGGCTGAAGCTTTCTTT. Protein: CSGEVGGGAEAFF.

This clone was recorded only once. The rearrangement links TRBV18 to TRBJ2-5, with 8 positions matching TRBD2. V shed 4 bases and J 5 bases; nucleotides not matched to a gene: 9. The V gene's germline CDR1 is KGHSH and CDR2 LQKENI. This CDR3 comprises 15 residues. CDR3 in amino acids: CASSQAGAERETQYF. DNA of the CDR3: TGTGCCAGCTCACAAGCGGGGGCGGAGAGGGAGACCCAGTACTTC.

The chain is built from TRBV7-6 and TRBJ2-5; D may be TRBD1 (5 bases). The CDR3 runs to 15 residues. The germline gives CDR1 SGHVS, CDR2 FNYEAQ. Trimming took 8 bases from V and 4 from J, leaving 20 bases between them. The CDR3 DNA reads as TGTGCCAGCGAGGTAGTGGCAGGGCAGGGAGAGACCCAGTACTTC. Amino acid sequence: CASEVVAGQGETQYF.